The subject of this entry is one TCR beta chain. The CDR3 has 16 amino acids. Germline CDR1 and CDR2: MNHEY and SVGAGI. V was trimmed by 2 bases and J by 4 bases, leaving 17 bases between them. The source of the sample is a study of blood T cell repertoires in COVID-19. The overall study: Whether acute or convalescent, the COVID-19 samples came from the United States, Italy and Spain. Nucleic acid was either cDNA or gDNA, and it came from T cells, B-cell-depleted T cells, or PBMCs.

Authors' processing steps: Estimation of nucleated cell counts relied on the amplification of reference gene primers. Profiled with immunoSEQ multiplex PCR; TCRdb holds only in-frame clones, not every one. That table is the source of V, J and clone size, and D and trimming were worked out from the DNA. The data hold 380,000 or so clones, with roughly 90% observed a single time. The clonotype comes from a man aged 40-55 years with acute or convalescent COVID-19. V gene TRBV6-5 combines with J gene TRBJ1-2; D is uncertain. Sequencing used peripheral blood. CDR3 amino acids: CASSYKYSPTIYGYTF. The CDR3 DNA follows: TGTGCCAGCAGTTACAAGTATTCACCGACAATCTATGGCTACACCTTC.